This T cell receptor beta chain was identified during a study of OX40 agonist ivuxolimab in advanced cancers. Overall study: Patients in the trial were receiving intravenous ivuxolimab every 2 weeks, at doses of 0.01 to 10 mg/kg.

V was pared by 2 bases and J by 0 bases, with 11 bases between. CDR1 and CDR2 from the germline V gene are SGHTA and FQGNSA. The CDR3 contains 16 residues. Patients with autoimmune history or systemic immunosuppression were excluded. Cycle 7 day 1, cycle 4 day 1, and baseline were the timepoints at which blood was sampled. Sequencing used immunoSEQ multiplex PCR; TCRdb keeps in-frame clones, though not all of them. In the table there are tens of thousands of clones, roughly 90% of which are singletons. The source was CD4+ or CD8+ T cells sorted from blood, collected in a trial of the OX40 agonist ivuxolimab. The clonotype comes from an adult with an advanced solid tumor such as melanoma, head and neck, liver or kidney cancer. The rearrangement joins TRBV7-2 to TRBJ2-1, with D hard to call. This CDR3 is CASSLFGLSSYNEQFF. The CDR3 DNA follows: TGTGCCAGCAGCTTATTCGGGCTTAGCTCCTACAATGAGCAGTTCTTC.